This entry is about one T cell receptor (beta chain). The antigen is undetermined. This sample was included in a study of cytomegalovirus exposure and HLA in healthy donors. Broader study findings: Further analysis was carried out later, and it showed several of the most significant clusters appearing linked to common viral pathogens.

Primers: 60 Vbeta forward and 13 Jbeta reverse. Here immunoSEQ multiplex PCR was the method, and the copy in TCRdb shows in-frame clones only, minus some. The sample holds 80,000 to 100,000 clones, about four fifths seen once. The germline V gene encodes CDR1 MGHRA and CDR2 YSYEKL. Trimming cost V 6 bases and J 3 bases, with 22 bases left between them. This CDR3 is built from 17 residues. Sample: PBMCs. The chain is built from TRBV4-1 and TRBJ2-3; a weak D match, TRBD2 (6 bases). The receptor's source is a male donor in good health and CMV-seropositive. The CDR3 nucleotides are TGCGCCAGCAGGAAGGTGGGCGTGAGGAGGGGAACAGATACGCAGTATTTT. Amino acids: CASRKVGVRRGTDTQYF.